Presented here are 8 T cell receptor beta chains from one specimen sequenced in a study of T cell repertoires in cytomegalovirus infection. TCRdb reanalysed the reads using MiXCR and keeps one entry per CDR3 protein. The sample lists 150,000 to 200,000 distinct CDR3 sequences, roughly 15% occurring once. The sequencing sample was made of CD8+ T cells from PBMCs. These receptors came from a human donor in good health (CMV status not recorded). Some clones in this sample may be carry-over from other donors' samples.

The rearrangement joins TRBV29-1 to TRBJ2-1; TRBD2 agrees at 7 bases. V lost 4 bases to trimming and J lost 9 bases; unmatched junction nucleotides: 3. CDR1 is SQVTM, CDR2 ANQGSEA, per germline. The CDR3 consists of 11 residues. This chain's CDR3 is CSVGGGIEQFF. CDR3 DNA: TGCAGCGTTGGGGGAGGGATTGAGCAGTTCTTC.

The V call is TRBV7-9, the J call TRBJ2-7; 7 bases match TRBD1. After removal of 5 bases from V and 2 bases from J, the junction contained 12 bases not matched to a gene. The CDR3 totals 16 residues. Germline V lookup: CDR1 SEHNR, CDR2 FQNEAQ (reference sequence). CDR3 bases: TGTGCCAGCAGCGAGACCACAGGGGAAAAAGCCTACGAGCAGTACTTC. Protein: CASSETTGEKAYEQYF.

In its sample, this clonotype is medium-sized. The J gene is TRBJ1-3, the V gene TRBV28, with a tentative D call TRBD1 (5 bases). The CDR3 totals 17 residues. V dropped 6 bases and J dropped 0 bases, with 18 bases sitting between them. Germline CDR1 and CDR2: MDHEN and SYDVKM. CDR3 region: CASSDQTGGSSGNTIYF. The DNA of the CDR3 is TGTGCCAGCAGCGACCAAACAGGTGGTAGCTCTGGAAACACCATATATTTT.

This clonotype appeared a few times. V usage is TRBV7-2 and J usage is TRBJ1-1, with D possibly TRBD1 on 6 matching bases. The CDR3 length is 15 residues. CDR1 is SGHTA, CDR2 FQGNSA, per germline. V was trimmed by 5 bases and J by 5 bases, leaving 18 bases between them. The chain's CDR3 is CASSARQGQSTEAFF. In DNA, the CDR3 is TGTGCCAGCAGCGCCCGCCAGGGACAATCTACTGAAGCTTTCTTT.

This chain connects TRBV4-1 to TRBJ1-4; tentative D call: TRBD1 (5 bases). The CDR3 spans 17 residues. Germline CDR1 and CDR2: MGHRA and YSYEKL. Trimming took 4 bases from V and 4 from J, leaving 19 bases between them. CDR3 sequence: CASSRLSRGRNNEKLFF. The DNA for the CDR3 is TGCGCCAGCAGCCGCCTCTCACGGGGACGGAATAATGAAAAACTGTTTTTT.

The chain links TRBV6-5 to TRBJ2-2; TRBD1 aligns across 7 bases. Trimming took 6 bases from V and 1 from J; bases not matched to a gene: 5. The CDR3 is made up of 15 amino acids. Germline CDR1 reads MNHEY; CDR2 reads SVGAGI. CDR3 sequence: CASRGWTGNTGELFF. In nucleotides, the CDR3 is TGTGCCAGCAGGGGATGGACAGGGAACACCGGGGAGCTGTTTTTT.

This clonotype was recorded a few times. The chain employs TRBV2 and TRBJ2-1; 8 bases map to TRBD1. Germline V lookup: CDR1 SNHLY, CDR2 FYNNEI. The CDR3 sequence is 16 residues long. V lost 2 bases and J lost 2; bases outside the gene matches: 5. The CDR3 DNA reads TGTGCCAGCAGTGAAACTCAGACAGGGGCCTACAATGAGCAGTTCTTC. Amino acid sequence: CASSETQTGAYNEQFF. Full variable domain (remainder filled in from reference TRBV2 and TRBJ2-1): EPEVTQTPSHQVTQMGQEVILRCVPISNHLYFYWYRQILGQKVEFLVSFYNNEISEKSEIFDDQFSVERPDGSNFTLKIRSTKLEDSAMYFCASSETQTGAYNEQFFGPGTRLTVL.

This rearrangement joins TRBV4-1 to TRBJ2-7; D possibly corresponds to TRBD2 (5 bases). The V gene lost 2 bases and the J gene lost 0 bases, with 14 bases spanning the gap. Germline CDR1 and CDR2: MGHRA and YSYEKL. The CDR3 has 16 residues. CDR3 amino acids: CASSQPNSAYSYEQYF. For the CDR3, the DNA is TGCGCCAGCAGCCAACCCAATAGCGCCTACTCCTACGAGCAGTACTTC.